This T cell receptor beta chain was observed in a study of T cell responses to AZD1222 COVID-19 vaccine (dated by TCRdb to the early 2020s). For context, the study as a whole: TCR sequencing was performed for about 240 trial participants, of whom about 200 were given two doses of AZD1222 and some 25 were given two doses of MenACWY control vaccine. Trial participants were enrolled by age into subgroups of 18-55, 56-69 and 70-plus years, and roughly 150, 30 and 60 TCR-sequenced participants, respectively, were included in these subgroups.

What the research found in general, with its limitations: Only five to seven AZD1222 recipients were SARS-CoV-2 seropositive at baseline, limiting conclusions about previously exposed vaccinees. After two AZD1222 doses, spike-specific TCR breadth and depth were significantly higher than at day 0 and than in MenACWY recipients. Reportedly, almost half of the unique spike-specific TCRs recognized epitopes lying outside the regions that are mutated in the B.1.351 and B.1.1.7 variants. Participants were mostly white British, with more females than males. The authors suggested clonal diversity may have been underestimated. Because no samples from the day 14 peak response were available, repertoires could be characterized only after the peak T cell response. The whole spike protein was spanned by vaccine-associated CD4 TCRs, and dominant responses were seen in regions 160-218 and 743-854. The 56-69-year group was small, and its depth increase did not reach significance, likely because of low power.

The CDR3 regions of human TCRbeta chains were analyzed by immunosequencing. As for the authors' bioinformatics: TCRs in the repertoires were compared against a reference library of SARS-CoV-2-specific TCRs that had been generated with the MIRA antigen-specificity platform. Breadth was defined as the fraction of unique TCRs that were SARS-CoV-2-associated, and depth was defined as the fraction of total T cells that were SARS-CoV-2-associated. Using the MIRA data, every spike-specific TCR was mapped to the spike region that the TCR reacted to and assigned to either a CD4 or a CD8 class. Log10-transformed breadth and depth values were compared by one-way ANOVA with Sidak's multiple comparisons tests. Not all clones reach the TCRdb copy of this immuneACCESS table, which keeps in-frame sequences only. Checked studies attribute under half of the gap to unresolved V genes and leave the rest unexplained. That table is the source of V, J and clone size, and D and trimming were worked out from the DNA. The sample table lists approximately 220,000 clones, about 92% of them with a count of one. The ten largest clones capture over 0.95% of the sample.

The time point label here, explained by the study, means: baseline before first vaccination. The treatment or condition tag for this specimen amounts to: meningococcal conjugate vaccine given as trial control. Vaccinee samples were obtained from the UK trials COV001 and COV002, which included a single-blind randomized controlled phase 2/3 trial of AZD1222 (ChAdOx1 nCoV-19) in healthy adults. For TCRbeta chain sequencing, PBMC samples from trial participants were taken at day 0 and at day 28 after the second dose. This clone was counted a few times. It lacks a known antigen. Nothing much larger sits one base from this clone, and base qualities are not available. There are 18 amino acids in the CDR3, from cysteine to phenylalanine inclusive. This entry keeps only the CDR3 DNA: 54 bases, framed from base 1. Cut back by 0 bases and 7 bases, the V and J ends lie 23 bases apart. From a lookup of the germline V gene (reference sequence), CDR1 and CDR2 are SGHKS and YYEKEE.

This chain is built from TRBV5-5 and TRBJ2-1; the D gene assignment is ambiguous. This TCR derives from an adult in good health. Sequencing was performed on peripheral blood, taken on day 0 of MenACWY control vaccination. Here is the DNA: TGTGCCAGCAGCTTGGTGCGGTCGGGCCCCTATAAAGGGAATGAGCAGTTCTTC. Translated, this is CASSLVRSGPYKGNEQFF.